This record looks at one T cell receptor (beta chain) sequence and its context. This record comes from a study of blood T cell repertoires in COVID-19. Study summary: COVID-19 samples collected from the United States, Italy and Spain covered acute and convalescent phases. T cells, B-cell-depleted T cells, or PBMCs provided the cDNA or gDNA that served as material.

Per the study methods: Amplifying reference gene primers gave estimates of nucleated cell counts. Repertoires were generated with immunoSEQ multiplex PCR, while TCRdb's copy carries only in-frame clones and drops some. The V and J calls and the clone size are those of that table, but D and trimming were determined from the DNA. Among 250,000 or so clones listed, around nine tenths were seen once. The germline V gene has CDR1 SEHNR and CDR2 FQNEAQ (reference sequence). CDR3 length: 15 amino acids. The trim removed 8 bases at V and 6 bases at J, leaving 10 bases unmatched. This TCR came from a woman in her seventies with active or convalescent COVID-19. The chain employs TRBV7-9 and TRBJ1-6; 7 bases are shared with TRBD1. Material for sequencing was peripheral blood. CDR3 residues: CASCQGGASNSPLHF. CDR3 DNA: TGTGCCAGCTGCCAAGGGGGCGCTTCTAATTCACCCCTCCACTTT.